This T cell receptor (beta chain) was sequenced for a study of blood T cells in healthy people across ages. Of note for this clonotype: Its antigen is still unknown.

V was cut by 4 bases and J by 4 bases, with 18 bases left in between. Germline values: CDR1 KGHSH, CDR2 LQKENI. This CDR3 is built from 16 residues. The use of a sample-barcoded 5' primer and a J-beta primer mix characterized a second PCR of roughly 7 to 11 cycles. TCRdb reprocessed the 5' RACE reads via MiXCR and lists one record per CDR3 protein. The sample records under 1,000,000 distinct CDR3 sequences, 35% to 40% being singletons. Broader study findings: Higher diversity and more naive CD4+ cells were features of long-lived donors, compared to aged donors.

The receptor was isolated from a man younger than 35 in good health. Sequencing was done on a sample of blood. The rearrangement joins TRBV18 to TRBJ2-3; D is unclear. The chain's CDR3 is CASSRGREPFADTQYF. The CDR3 nucleotides are TGTGCCAGCTCACGGGGAAGGGAACCGTTTGCAGATACGCAGTATTTT.